What follows describes a single TCR beta chain. This clone is a singleton in its sample. Its antigen is unknown. Base qualities are not provided; no much larger clone lies one nucleotide away. A second Seattle source provided samples from volunteer blood donors who had recovered from COVID-19. Each collaborating institution followed its own protocols to collect whole blood in K2EDTA tubes. For TCRbeta analysis, collaborators shipped samples in one of three forms: frozen whole blood, isolated PBMCs, or DNA extracted from either of those sample types. TCRbeta CDR3 regions were amplified from genomic DNA using the immunoSEQ Assay, a bias-controlled multiplex PCR. As for the original processing: Nucleated cell counts per sample were estimated from amplification of reference gene primers within the assay. To quantify the absolute abundance of each unique TCRbeta CDR3 rearrangement, sequence reads were collapsed and filtered. Productive Simpson clonality was computed per sample as the square root of Simpson's diversity index over productive rearrangements. Imported from immuneACCESS, the table was reduced by TCRdb to in-frame sequences with V and J called. These copies leave out some clones; in studies compared against another copy, an unresolved V gene accounts for under half, and the cause of the remainder is not known. The D gene and trimming were derived from the DNA, and the V and J assignments and clone size from that table. This sample is represented by about 150,000 clones; more than 70% of them were singletons. The ten most abundant clones make up 2% to 2.5% of the sample.

The data belong to a study of blood T cell repertoires in COVID-19 (dated by TCRdb to about 2020). Concerning the study at large: Samples covering the acute and convalescent phases of COVID-19 were provided by collaborators in the United States, Italy and Spain. The material from the prospective study consisted of cDNA or gDNA derived from T cells, B-cell-depleted T cells, or PBMCs. The dataset comprised deeply sampled blood TCRbeta repertoires from subjects exposed to, actively infected with, or recovered from COVID-19. A freely available public database, intended as a resource for researchers studying the immune response to SARS-CoV-2, is where the repertoires were released. Samples came from the ongoing ImmuneRACE study (first 160 participants) plus 1,254 subjects from 6 global collaborators. Nearly every sample came with metadata listing a de-identified subject ID, COVID-19 status, age in years and sex. Where HLA class I and class II types were available, the types were taken from metadata supplied by the sample provider, not from assay-based typing.

Results the study describes overall, beyond this receptor: The amount of clinical and demographic metadata varied by source and participant and was provided uncurated.

Between the V and J ends, shortened by 0 bases and 8 bases respectively, the junction contains 8 bases. From the cysteine up to the phenylalanine, the CDR3 has a length of 13 residues. Just CDR3 DNA is preserved here, 39 bases in frame from base 1. According to the germline V gene, CDR1 reads SGHTA and CDR2 reads FQGNSA. The sequenced material came from peripheral blood. The source of this sequence is a man aged 45-65 years who had recovered from COVID-19. Recombination joined TRBV7-2 with TRBJ1-3, with the identity of the D gene unclear. This receptor has the CDR3 CASSLARGDTIYF. The base sequence is TGTGCCAGCAGCTTAGCGCGCGGGGACACCATATATTTT.